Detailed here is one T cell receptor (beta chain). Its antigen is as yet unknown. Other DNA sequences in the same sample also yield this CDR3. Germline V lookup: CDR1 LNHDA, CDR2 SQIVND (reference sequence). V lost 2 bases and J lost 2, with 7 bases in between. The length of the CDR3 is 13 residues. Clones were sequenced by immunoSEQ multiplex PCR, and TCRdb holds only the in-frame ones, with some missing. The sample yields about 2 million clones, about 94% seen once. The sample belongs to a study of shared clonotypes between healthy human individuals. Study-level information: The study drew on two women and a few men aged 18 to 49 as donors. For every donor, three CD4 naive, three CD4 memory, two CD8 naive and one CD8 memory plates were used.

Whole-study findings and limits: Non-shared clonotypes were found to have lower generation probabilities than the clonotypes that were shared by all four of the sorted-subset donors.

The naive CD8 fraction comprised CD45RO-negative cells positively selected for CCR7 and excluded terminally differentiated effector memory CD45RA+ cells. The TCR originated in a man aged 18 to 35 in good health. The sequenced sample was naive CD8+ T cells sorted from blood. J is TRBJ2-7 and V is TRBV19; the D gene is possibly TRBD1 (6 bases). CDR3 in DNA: TGTGCCAGTAGTATAACAGGGACCTACGAGCAGTACTTC. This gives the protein CASSITGTYEQYF.